Listed here are 5 T cell receptor beta chains from one sample, sequenced in a study of control samples from healthy donors and cancer patients. This table comes from immunoSEQ multiplex PCR, and its TCRdb copy is limited to in-frame clones, with some not included. This table holds about 120,000 clones, around 88% found once. Source material: blood. The receptors come from a middle-aged man in good health.

This clone has only a few counts. The chain couples TRBV10-3 to TRBJ1-2, with D possibly TRBD1 on 6 matching bases. Germline V CDR1 and CDR2: ENHRY, SYGVKD. V was clipped by 4 bases and J by 3 bases, with 12 bases between them. CDR3 length: 14 amino acids. In DNA, the CDR3 is TGTGCCATCAGTGCGGGACAAAGGGACTATGGCTACACCTTC. The encoded protein is CAISAGQRDYGYTF.

This clone turned up a few times. The chain employs TRBV30 and TRBJ1-6; the D is unclear. This CDR3 has 13 residues. Trimming left V 1 base short and J 3 bases short, with 4 bases between. Germline CDR1 is GTSNPN and CDR2 is SVGIG (reference sequence). CDR3 in amino acids: CAWSGSYNSPLHF. CDR3 DNA sequence: TGTGCCTGGAGTGGTAGCTATAATTCACCCCTCCACTTT.

This chain links TRBV7-9 with TRBJ2-2, with 9 bases identical to TRBD2. The CDR3 extends over 15 amino acids. V lost 7 bases and J lost 2; bases outside the gene matches: 5. CDR1 and CDR2 from the germline V gene are SEHNR and FQNEAQ (reference sequence). CDR3 residues: CASIPGTSNTGELFF. Written as DNA, the CDR3 is TGTGCCAGCATCCCCGGGACTAGCAACACCGGGGAGCTGTTTTTT.

The CDR3 region is CASSLGFRQLNTEAFF. In DNA, the CDR3 is TGTGCCAGCAGCTTGGGATTTAGACAGTTGAACACTGAAGCTTTCTTT. The rearrangement links TRBV5-6 to TRBJ1-1; D may be TRBD1 (5 bases). Germline CDR1 SGHDT, CDR2 YYEEEE. CDR3 length: 16 amino acids. Trimming cost V 0 bases and J 0 bases, with 12 bases left between them.

The chain uses TRBV19 and TRBJ1-2; the match to TRBD1 covers 7 bases. Germline CDR1 reads LNHDA; CDR2 reads SQIVND (reference sequence). This CDR3 is 13 amino acids long. J was trimmed by 4 bases and V by 11 bases; bases with no gene match: 10. This chain's CDR3 is CAGKRTGFYGYTF. The CDR3 bases are TGTGCCGGCAAAAGGACAGGCTTCTATGGCTACACCTTC.